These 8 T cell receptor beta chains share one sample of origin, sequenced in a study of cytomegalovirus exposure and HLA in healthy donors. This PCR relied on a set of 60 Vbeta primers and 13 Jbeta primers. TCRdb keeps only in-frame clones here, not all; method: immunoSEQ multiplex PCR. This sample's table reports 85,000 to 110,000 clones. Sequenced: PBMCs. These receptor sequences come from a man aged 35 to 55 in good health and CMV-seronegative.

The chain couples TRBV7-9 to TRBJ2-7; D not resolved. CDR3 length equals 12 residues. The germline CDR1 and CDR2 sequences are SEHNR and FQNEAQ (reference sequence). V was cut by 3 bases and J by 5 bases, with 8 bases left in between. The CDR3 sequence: CASSFPKDEQYF. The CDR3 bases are TGTGCCAGCAGCTTTCCTAAAGACGAGCAGTACTTC.

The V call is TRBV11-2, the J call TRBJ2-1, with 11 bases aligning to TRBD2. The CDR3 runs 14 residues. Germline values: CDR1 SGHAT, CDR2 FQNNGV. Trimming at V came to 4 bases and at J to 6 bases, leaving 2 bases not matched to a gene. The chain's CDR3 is CASSSSGGFNEQFF. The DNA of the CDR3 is TGTGCCAGCAGCTCTAGCGGGGGGTTCAATGAGCAGTTCTTC. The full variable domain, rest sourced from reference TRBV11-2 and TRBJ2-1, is EAGVAQSPRYKIIEKRQSVAFWCNPISGHATLYWYQQILGQGPKLLIQFQNNGVVDDSQLPKDRFSAERLKGVDSTLKIQPAKLEDSAVYLCASSSSGGFNEQFFGPGTRLTVL.

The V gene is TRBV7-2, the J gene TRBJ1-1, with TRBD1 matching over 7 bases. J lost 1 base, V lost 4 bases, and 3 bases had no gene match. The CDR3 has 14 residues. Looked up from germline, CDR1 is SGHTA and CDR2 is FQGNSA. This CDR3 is CASSYTGANTEAFF. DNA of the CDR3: TGTGCCAGCAGCTATACAGGGGCGAACACTGAAGCTTTCTTT.

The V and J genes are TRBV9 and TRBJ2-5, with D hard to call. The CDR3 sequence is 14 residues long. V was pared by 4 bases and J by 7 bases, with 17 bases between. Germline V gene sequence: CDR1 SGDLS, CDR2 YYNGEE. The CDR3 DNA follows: TGTGCCAGCAGCACCCGTCCAGGCTACGGGACCCAGTACTTC. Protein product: CASSTRPGYGTQYF.

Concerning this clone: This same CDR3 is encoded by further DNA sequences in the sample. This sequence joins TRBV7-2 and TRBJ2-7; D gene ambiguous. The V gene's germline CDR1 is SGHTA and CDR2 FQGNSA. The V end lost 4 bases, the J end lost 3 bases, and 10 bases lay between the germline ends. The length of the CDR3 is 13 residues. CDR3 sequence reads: CASSSFTGYEQYF. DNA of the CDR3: TGTGCCAGCAGCTCTTTTACCGGCTACGAGCAGTACTTC.

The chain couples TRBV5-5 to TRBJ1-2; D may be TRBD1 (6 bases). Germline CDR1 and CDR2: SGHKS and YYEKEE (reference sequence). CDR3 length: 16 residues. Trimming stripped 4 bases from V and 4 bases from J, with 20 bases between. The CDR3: CASSLPGQRLGYGYTF. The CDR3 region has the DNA TGTGCCAGCAGCCTCCCTGGACAGCGGCTTGGCTATGGCTACACCTTC.

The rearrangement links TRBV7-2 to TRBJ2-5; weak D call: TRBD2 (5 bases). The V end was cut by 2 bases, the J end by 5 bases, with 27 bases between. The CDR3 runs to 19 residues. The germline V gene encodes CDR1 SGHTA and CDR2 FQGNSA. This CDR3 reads CASSLHSAQRSPATETQYF. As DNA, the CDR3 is TGTGCCAGCAGCTTACATTCGGCCCAGCGGTCGCCAGCAACGGAGACCCAGTACTTC.

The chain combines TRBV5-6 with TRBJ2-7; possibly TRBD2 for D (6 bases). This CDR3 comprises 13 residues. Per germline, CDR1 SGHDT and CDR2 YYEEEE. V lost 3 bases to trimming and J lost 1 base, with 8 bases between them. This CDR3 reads CASSSGDSYEQYF. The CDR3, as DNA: TGTGCCAGCAGCTCGGGGGATTCCTACGAGCAGTACTTC.